The entry below gives a single TCR beta chain sequence along with its context. Clones were sequenced by immunoSEQ multiplex PCR, and TCRdb holds only the in-frame ones, with some missing. This sample has 12,000 or so clones, with roughly 96% found just once. The entry originates in a study of T cells and Merkel cell carcinoma outcomes. This CDR3 comprises 15 residues. With 5 bases clipped from V and 7 bases from J, the junction kept 8 bases outside the gene matches. Germline lookup yields CDR1 MNHEY and CDR2 SVGAGI. The receptor was isolated from a human donor with Merkel cell carcinoma. V usage is TRBV6-5 and J usage is TRBJ1-4; TRBD1 matches at 9 bases. Sample: tumor tissue from Merkel cell carcinoma. Here the CDR3 reads CASSTNRGRTEKLFF. Here the CDR3 DNA reads TGTGCCAGCAGTACAAACAGGGGGCGAACTGAAAAACTGTTTTTT.